This note documents a single TCR beta chain sequence. From germline, CDR1 is SQVTM and CDR2 ANQGSEA. This CDR3 has 13 residues. Trimming left V 4 bases short and J 0 bases short, with 7 bases between. These data come from a study of PD-L1 blockade in urothelial cancer. Overall study: Prior regimens of chemotherapy numbered 0 to 3 per patient.

Generated by immunoSEQ multiplex PCR, the TCRdb table keeps only in-frame clones and is missing some. The sample records 45,000 to 55,000 clones, approximately 88% being singletons. Sample time point: pretreatment peripheral blood. V gene TRBV29-1 combines with J gene TRBJ1-3; no clear D. Sequenced here: PBMCs, sampled around atezolizumab (anti-PD-L1) treatment. The clonotype originates from a man over 45 with urothelial cancer. The CDR3 loop reads CSVVGGSGNTIYF. The DNA for the CDR3 is TGCAGCGTTGTAGGAGGCTCTGGAAACACCATATATTTT.